Listed here is a single T cell receptor (beta chain). One end of the junction varies from germline; a read error may be responsible. The data were obtained in a study of blood T cells in healthy people across ages. With a J-beta primer mix and a sample-barcoded 5' primer, a second PCR ran about 7 to 12 cycles. One entry per CDR3 protein, called by TCRdb with MiXCR from the 5' RACE reads. The sample holds about 1.1 million distinct CDR3 sequences; roughly two fifths are singletons and the top ten take around 12%. Per the germline V gene, CDR1 is MNHNY and CDR2 is SVGAGI (reference sequence). CDR3 length equals 15 residues. For every donor, a draw yielded around 10 milliliters of peripheral blood.

The receptor's source is a man between 18 and 29 years old in good health. The chain links TRBV6-6 to TRBJ2-3, with TRBD2 as a possible D gene (5 bases). Sequencing input: blood. This chain's CDR3 is CAGSYSGGPEDTQYF. CDR3 coding DNA: TGTGCCGGCAGTTACTCAGGCGGGCCAGAGGATACGCAGTATTTT.